These T cell receptor beta chains were read from a single sample in a study of cytomegalovirus exposure and HLA in healthy donors. Some clones are missing from TCRdb's copy, which holds only in-frame ones; the method was immunoSEQ multiplex PCR. The sample totals 30,000 to 35,000 clones. Sample: PBMCs. These receptors were obtained from a woman between 35 and 50 years old in good health and CMV-seropositive. Each CDR3 is given with its conserved first and last residue. A D gene is named only where the DNA matches it firmly.

TRBV18,16,TRBJ1-3,-,CASSPQGTRTGNTIYF,TGTGCCAGCTCCCCTCAGGGAACGCGGACTGGAAACACCATATATTTT
TRBV4-1,15,TRBJ2-5,-,CASSQQGHTQETQYF,TGCGCCAGCAGCCAGCAGGGACATACTCAAGAGACCCAGTACTTC
TRBV5-1,15,TRBJ2-3,TRBD2,CASSYSGRGTDTQYF,TGCGCCAGCAGCTATAGCGGGAGAGGTACAGATACGCAGTATTTT
TRBV4-1,14,TRBJ1-4,-,CASSQVRVGEKLFF,TGCGCCAGCAGCCAAGTACGGGTTGGGGAAAAACTGTTTTTT
TRBV7-2,14,TRBJ2-7,TRBD2,CASSFGGSIYEQYF,TGTGCCAGCAGCTTCGGCGGGAGTATATACGAGCAGTACTTC
TRBV19,15,TRBJ2-5,TRBD2,CASSPILAGGETQYF,TGTGCCAGTAGTCCGATACTAGCGGGCGGAGAGACCCAGTACTTC
TRBV19,15,TRBJ2-1,-,CASSMGGSSYNEQFF,TGTGCCAGTAGTATGGGGGGTTCGTCCTACAATGAGCAGTTCTTC
TRBV5-4,15,TRBJ2-3,-,CASSFPTTSTDTQYF,TGTGCCAGCAGCTTCCCCACCACTAGCACAGATACGCAGTATTTT
TRBV9,15,TRBJ2-1,TRBD2,CASSALADSYNEQFF,TGTGCCAGCAGTGCACTAGCGGACTCCTACAATGAGCAGTTCTTC
TRBV2,17,TRBJ2-7,-,CASSEAQEGPSTYEQYF,TGTGCCAGCAGTGAAGCTCAGGAGGGGCCATCAACCTACGAGCAGTACTTC
TRBV27,18,TRBJ2-1,-,CASSLSTPVGNYDNEQFF,TGTGCCAGCAGTTTATCCACCCCAGTGGGTAACTACGACAATGAGCAGTTCTTC
TRBV30,13,TRBJ1-5,-,CAWSVLRNQPQHF,TGTGCCTGGAGTGTACTAAGGAATCAGCCCCAGCATTTT
TRBV11-2,15,TRBJ1-2,-,CASSLGTLPNYGYTF,TGTGCCAGCAGCCTTGGGACATTACCTAACTATGGCTACACCTTC
TRBV25-1,18,TRBJ1-1,TRBD1,CASSPYFGTGARNTEAFF,TGTGCCAGCAGTCCTTACTTTGGGACAGGGGCACGGAACACTGAAGCTTTCTTT
TRBV30,18,TRBJ2-3,TRBD2,CAWSVPPGLAGDTDTQYF,TGTGCCTGGAGTGTACCCCCGGGACTAGCGGGAGACACAGATACGCAGTATTTT
TRBV30,14,TRBJ2-5,-,CAWSVLGVRETQYF,TGTGCCTGGAGTGTACTGGGAGTCAGGGAGACCCAGTACTTC
TRBV28,14,TRBJ2-5,-,CASSSQASRETQYF,TGTGCCAGCAGTTCGCAAGCGTCTAGAGAGACCCAGTACTTC
TRBV6-5,16,TRBJ2-7,TRBD2,CASSSLTSGRAQRQYF,TGTGCCAGCAGTTCTTTGACTAGCGGGAGGGCCCAGCGGCAGTACTTC
TRBV13,12,TRBJ2-4,-,CASSLGRNIQYF,TGTGCCAGCAGCTTAGGTAGAAACATTCAGTACTTC
TRBV6-5,15,TRBJ1-2,TRBD1,CASGYLGQVNYGYTF,TGTGCCAGCGGCTACCTCGGACAGGTTAACTATGGCTACACCTTC
TRBV5-1,14,TRBJ1-3,-,CASRAESSGNTIYF,TGCGCCAGCAGAGCGGAGAGCTCTGGAAACACCATATATTTT
TRBV4-1,15,TRBJ2-2,TRBD1,CASSQVGTDTGELFF,TGCGCCAGCAGCCAAGTCGGGACAGACACCGGGGAGCTGTTTTTT
TRBV28,12,TRBJ1-1,-,CASSPRGTEAFF,TGTGCCAGCTCCCCTCGGGGCACTGAAGCTTTCTTT
TRBV7-9,12,TRBJ1-2,-,CASSLGGYGYTF,TGTGCCAGCAGCTTAGGCGGCTATGGCTACACCTTC
TRBV29-1,14,TRBJ1-1,TRBD1,CSVRGIRPNTEAFF,TGCAGCGTCAGGGGGATCCGACCGAACACTGAAGCTTTCTTT
TRBV6-4,15,TRBJ2-1,-,CASSEGAGRYNEQFF,TGTGCCAGCAGTGAGGGGGCAGGGAGATACAATGAGCAGTTCTTC
TRBV4-2,16,TRBJ1-1,-,CASSQLIGGSDTEAFF,TGTGCCAGCAGCCAATTAATCGGGGGATCGGACACTGAAGCTTTCTTT
TRBV5-1,16,TRBJ2-1,-,CASSLVEGGGYNEQFF,TGCGCCAGCAGCTTGGTCGAGGGGGGGGGATACAATGAGCAGTTCTTC
TRBV4-1,17,TRBJ1-5,TRBD1,CASSQDWGTGVDQPQHF,TGCGCCAGCAGCCAAGACTGGGGGACAGGGGTTGATCAGCCCCAGCATTTT
TRBV28,15,TRBJ2-1,TRBD2,CASSLGAGGLAEQFF,TGTGCCAGCAGTTTAGGCGCGGGGGGGCTGGCTGAGCAGTTCTTC
TRBV19,13,TRBJ1-2,-,CASSPQVNYGYTF,TGTGCCAGTAGTCCACAGGTTAACTATGGCTACACCTTC
TRBV4-2,18,TRBJ2-2,TRBD2,CASSQEWVGGSGTGELFF,TGTGCCAGCAGCCAAGAGTGGGTCGGGGGGTCGGGAACCGGGGAGCTGTTTTTT
TRBV19,14,TRBJ2-1,TRBD2,CASSIDSGRNEQFF,TGTGCCAGTAGTATTGATAGCGGGAGGAATGAGCAGTTCTTC
TRBV5-6,14,TRBJ2-7,-,CASSLALLYGEQYF,TGTGCCAGCAGCTTGGCATTACTGTACGGCGAGCAGTACTTC
TRBV6-5,13,TRBJ1-5,-,CASSFDSDQPQHF,TGTGCCAGCAGCTTTGATAGCGATCAGCCCCAGCATTTT
TRBV7-9,14,TRBJ1-2,-,CASSVLFRGYGYTF,TGTGCCAGCAGCGTTTTGTTCAGGGGCTATGGCTACACCTTC
TRBV10-1,15,TRBJ2-1,-,CASSDQGQEDNEQFF,TGCGCCAGCAGTGATCAGGGGCAGGAGGACAATGAGCAGTTCTTC
TRBV6-1,15,TRBJ2-7,TRBD1,CASRKGTGASYEQYF,TGTGCCAGCAGAAAAGGGACAGGGGCCTCCTACGAGCAGTACTTC
TRBV5-1,14,TRBJ2-2,TRBD1,CASKRTGDTGELFF,TGCGCCAGCAAACGGACAGGGGACACCGGGGAGCTGTTTTTT
TRBV18,15,TRBJ2-1,TRBD2,CASSVTSGGYNEQFF,TGTGCCAGCTCAGTGACTAGCGGGGGGTACAATGAGCAGTTCTTC
TRBV27,13,TRBJ1-2,TRBD1,CASSLTGESGYTF,TGTGCCAGCAGTTTGACAGGGGAGAGCGGCTACACCTTC
TRBV12-5,12,TRBJ1-1,-,CASGNPGTEAFF,TGTGCTAGTGGTAACCCGGGGACTGAAGCTTTCTTT
TRBV11-1,15,TRBJ2-7,-,CASSLVAGQIYEQYF,TGTGCCAGCAGCTTAGTCGCGGGACAGATATACGAGCAGTACTTC
TRBV7-3,14,TRBJ2-7,TRBD1,CASSPQMTGDEQYF,TGTGCCAGCAGCCCCCAGATGACAGGGGACGAGCAGTACTTC
TRBV28,12,TRBJ2-1,-,CASRRQDNEQFF,TGTGCCAGCAGAAGACAGGACAATGAGCAGTTCTTC
TRBV6-5,14,TRBJ1-5,-,CASSYPGGNQPQHF,TGTGCCAGCAGTTATCCCGGGGGGAATCAGCCCCAGCATTTT
TRBV5-4,15,TRBJ1-2,-,CASSLGGGAARGYTF,TGTGCCAGCAGCTTGGGGGGGGGCGCGGCTCGTGGCTACACCTTC
TRBV30,13,TRBJ2-7,-,CAWSVGSSYEQYF,TGTGCCTGGAGTGTCGGTAGCTCCTACGAGCAGTACTTC
TRBV5-8,15,TRBJ1-1,-,CASSLVTQRNTEAFF,TGTGCCAGCAGCTTGGTAACTCAAAGGAACACTGAAGCTTTCTTT
TRBV10-3,14,TRBJ2-1,-,CAISPGDQGNEQFF,TGTGCCATCAGTCCAGGGGATCAGGGGAATGAGCAGTTCTTC
TRBV18,13,TRBJ2-1,TRBD1,CASSMTGGNEQFF,TGTGCCAGCTCGATGACAGGGGGCAATGAGCAGTTCTTC
TRBV9,14,TRBJ2-7,TRBD2,CASSPGGSPLEQYF,TGTGCCAGCAGCCCCGGCGGGAGCCCCCTAGAGCAGTACTTC